The next 5 T cell receptor beta chains were all read from a single sample in a study of cytomegalovirus exposure and HLA in healthy donors. PCR amplification relied on 60 Vbeta primers (plus 13 Jbeta primers). TCRdb's table, derived via immunoSEQ multiplex PCR, lists solely in-frame clones and lacks some. The table lists 170,000 or so clones, 84% of them singletons. Sequenced input: PBMCs. The receptors come from a man younger than 35 in good health and CMV-seronegative.

This sequence joins TRBV15 and TRBJ2-1; 7 bases line up with TRBD2. Trimming took 1 base from V and 8 from J; bases not matched to a gene: 5. CDR1 and CDR2 from the germline V gene are LNHNV and YYDKDF (reference sequence). The CDR3 has 14 residues. CDR3 bases: TGTGCCACCAGCAGAGGCTTCGCGGGGGATGAGCAGTTCTTC. Translation: CATSRGFAGDEQFF.

The rearrangement uses TRBV7-9 and TRBJ2-2, with 7 bases identical to TRBD2. The V gene's germline CDR1 is SEHNR and CDR2 FQNEAQ (reference sequence). J gave up 7 bases and V 1 base, and 6 bases lay outside the gene matches. The CDR3 sequence is 15 residues long. Written as DNA, the CDR3 is TGTGCCAGCAGCTTAGGGGTTAGCGGGCACGGGGAGCTGTTTTTT. Translation: CASSLGVSGHGELFF.

In this sample, this clone turned up once. The genes are TRBV5-1 and TRBJ2-2, with 8 bases matching TRBD1. The CDR3 covers 15 residues. The V gene end was trimmed by 6 bases and the J gene end by 7 bases; junction bases not matched to a gene: 11. Germline CDR1 SGHRS, CDR2 YFSETQ. The CDR3 here is CASTQGAPQGGELFF. DNA of the CDR3: TGCGCCAGCACCCAGGGGGCACCCCAAGGCGGGGAGCTGTTTTTT.

This clone was observed a single time. The chain has TRBV18 and TRBJ1-6; possibly TRBD1 for D (5 bases). The germline V gene has CDR1 KGHSH and CDR2 LQKENI. V lost 3 bases and J lost 7, with 13 bases in between. The CDR3 contains 15 residues. For the CDR3, the DNA is TGTGCCAGCTCACCTCTCGACAGCCCCAATTCACCCCTCCACTTT. This translates into CASSPLDSPNSPLHF. Full variable domain (outside the CDR3, taken from reference TRBV18 and TRBJ1-6): NAGVMQNPRHLVRRRGQEARLRCSPMKGHSHVYWYRQLPEEGLKFMVYLQKENIIDESGMPKERFSAEFPKEGPSILRIQQVVRGDSAAYFCASSPLDSPNSPLHFGNGTRLTVT.

This sequence joins TRBV10-3 and TRBJ1-1; D gene uncertain. V was trimmed by 6 bases and J by 4 bases, leaving 12 bases between them. The CDR3 sequence is 13 residues long. Germline-derived CDR1 and CDR2 are ENHRY and SYGVKD. The CDR3 loop reads CAISPASGTEAFF. As DNA, the CDR3 is TGTGCCATCAGCCCCGCGAGCGGCACTGAAGCTTTCTTT.